One sample yielded the 32 T cell receptor beta chains listed below, sequenced in a study of T cell repertoires in cytomegalovirus infection. Their specific antigens are unknown. MiXCR, run by TCRdb on the reads, gives a single entry per CDR3 protein. The sample includes around 800,000 distinct CDR3 sequences, about 30% of them seen just once. The source material was cultured CD8+ T cells from PBMCs, sampled from culture after CMV antigen stimulation. These receptors originate from a human donor in good health (CMV status not recorded). Some clones in this sample may be carry-over from other donors' samples.

This clonotype showed up just a few times. V and J are TRBV6-6 and TRBJ2-3; TRBD1 is a possible D gene (5 bases). With 6 bases removed from V and 2 bases from J, the gap between germline ends came to 15 bases. The CDR3 is 15 amino acids. Germline loops: CDR1 MNHNY, CDR2 SVGAGI (reference sequence). CDR3 loop: CASRDIRNPTDTQYF. The CDR3 DNA is TGTGCCAGCAGGGACATTAGAAATCCCACAGATACGCAGTATTTT.

This clonotype was seen many times. The chain has TRBV7-2 and TRBJ2-3; 10 bases line up with TRBD2. Germline CDR1 and CDR2: SGHTA and FQGNSA. The CDR3 is made up of 18 amino acids. Germline trimming cut 4 bases from V and 2 bases from J; bases unmatched to any gene: 12. Written as DNA, the CDR3 is TGTGCCAGCAGCTCTCCGGCCAGCGGGGGGGCCGTCACAGATACGCAGTATTTT. As protein: CASSSPASGGAVTDTQYF.

This clonotype was seen more than once but under ten times. V usage is TRBV12-3 or TRBV12-4 and J usage is TRBJ2-1; 8 nucleotides line up with TRBD2. The CDR3 extends over 15 amino acids. After removal of 3 bases from V and 3 bases from J, the junction contained 4 bases not matched to a gene. The CDR3 nucleotides read TGTGCCAGCAGTTTCCCCGGGGGGGGCTACAATGAGCAGTTCTTC. Translation gives CASSFPGGGYNEQFF.

The J gene is TRBJ1-1, the V gene TRBV2; maybe TRBD1 (6 bases). V lost 4 bases to trimming and J lost 3 bases, with 9 bases between them. CDR3 length equals 13 residues. Germline CDR1 is SNHLY and CDR2 is FYNNEI. The DNA for the CDR3 is TGTGCCAGCAGTGGAGGGGGACACACTGAAGCTTTCTTT. Encoded protein: CASSGGGHTEAFF.

V is TRBV6-2 or TRBV6-3 and J is TRBJ1-6, with D possibly TRBD1 on 5 matching bases. V dropped 2 bases and J dropped 5 bases, with 13 bases sitting between them. The CDR3 is made up of 16 amino acids. The germline V gene encodes CDR1 MNHEY and CDR2 SVGEGT. This CDR3 is CASSYLGPIHNSPLHF. CDR3 nucleotides: TGTGCCAGCAGTTACCTGGGACCGATTCATAATTCACCCCTCCACTTT.

On this clonotype itself: The junction differs from germline at one of its ends, possibly a read error. CDR3 DNA: TGTGCCACCAGCAGAGATTGGGCACAGTTCATGAACACTGAAGCTATCTTT. It specifies CATSRDWAQFMNTEAIF. The chain is built from TRBV15 and TRBJ1-1, with D unclear. The germline CDR1 and CDR2 sequences are LNHNV and YYDKDF (reference sequence). The CDR3 sequence is 17 residues long.

This chain connects TRBV7-3 to TRBJ1-3; no firm D call. This CDR3 contains 14 residues. V was trimmed by 5 bases and J by 0 bases, leaving 8 bases between them. Germline V gene data show CDR1 as SGHTA and CDR2 as FQGTGA. CDR3 amino acids: CASSIETSGNTIYF. The CDR3 nucleotides read TGTGCCAGCAGCATAGAGACCTCTGGAAACACCATATATTTT.

The chain couples TRBV10-3 to TRBJ2-3; 11 bases map to TRBD1. The CDR3 spans 12 residues. The germline V gene has CDR1 ENHRY and CDR2 SYGVKD. The V segment lost 10 bases and the J segment 8 bases; nucleotides outside the gene matches: 5. The CDR3 sequence: CATGQGETTQYF. The CDR3 DNA reads TGTGCCACGGGACAGGGGGAGACTACGCAGTATTTT.

This clonotype was detected only a few times. V is TRBV6-1 and J is TRBJ2-7; the match to TRBD1 covers 7 bases. V lost 3 bases and J lost 2; bases outside the gene matches: 7. Germline lookup yields CDR1 MNHNS and CDR2 SASEGT. The CDR3 is made up of 15 amino acids. The CDR3 coding sequence is TGTGCCAGCAGTGACTTTACCGGGACAGCCTACGAGCAGTACGTC. Translation: CASSDFTGTAYEQYV.

This clonotype was recorded a few times. The chain links TRBV7-2 to TRBJ2-7, with TRBD2 matching over 9 bases. Germline assignment: CDR1 SGHTA and CDR2 FQGNSA. V was pared by 1 base and J by 2 bases, with 3 bases of the junction left unmatched. This CDR3 has 15 amino acids. The CDR3 is CASSLGLAVTYEQYF. The CDR3 region has the DNA TGTGCCAGCAGCTTAGGACTAGCGGTAACCTACGAGCAGTACTTC.

The chain combines TRBV7-2 with TRBJ1-1, with TRBD1 matching 8 bases. Trimming took 9 bases from V and 5 from J; bases not matched to a gene: 5. Germline CDR1 and CDR2: SGHTA and FQGNSA. The CDR3 runs 12 residues. This CDR3 reads CASQGASTEAFF. In nucleotides, the CDR3 is TGTGCCAGTCAGGGGGCTTCTACTGAAGCTTTCTTT.

The chain is built from TRBV7-8 and TRBJ1-1; 12 nucleotides match TRBD1. The CDR3 loop spans 16 amino acids. J gave up 3 bases and V 2 bases, and 4 bases lay outside the gene matches. Germline V gene data show CDR1 as SGHVS and CDR2 as FQNEAQ. In DNA, the CDR3 is TGTGCCAGCAGCTTACACCGGGACAGGGGGCACACTGAAGCTTTCTTT. Encoded protein: CASSLHRDRGHTEAFF.

This clonotype was detected a few times. The V gene is TRBV27, the J gene TRBJ1-2; 8 bases are a match to TRBD1. CDR3 size: 15 residues. Germline assignment: CDR1 MNHEY and CDR2 SMNVEV (reference sequence). With 8 bases clipped from V and 6 bases from J, the junction kept 14 bases outside the gene matches. The CDR3 spells CASGTPGQVLDGYTF. CDR3 DNA sequence: TGTGCCAGCGGAACACCGGGACAGGTATTGGATGGCTACACCTTC.

This clonotype was picked up a small number of times. The chain combines TRBV28 with TRBJ2-7, with 7 nucleotides matching TRBD2. Germline values: CDR1 MDHEN, CDR2 SYDVKM. The CDR3 is made up of 18 amino acids. V dropped 5 bases and J dropped 3; count of bases not matched to a gene: 19. CDR3 sequence reads: CASSPATLQESGGYEQYV. The DNA of the CDR3 is TGTGCCAGCAGTCCCGCGACACTACAGGAGTCGGGGGGCTACGAGCAGTACGTC.

About this clonotype: This may be a read error: a much more frequent sequence differs by one nucleotide. The rearrangement joins TRBV7-2 to TRBJ2-7; D is perhaps TRBD1 (5 bases). This CDR3 spans 13 amino acids. Germline V lookup: CDR1 SGHTA, CDR2 FQGNSA. This CDR3 is CASSATDIYVQYF. The CDR3, as DNA: TGTGCCAGCAGCGCAACGGACATCTACGTGCAGTACTTC.

This clonotype was recorded a few times. The genes are TRBV19 and TRBJ2-3, with D perhaps matching TRBD1 (5 bases). Germline V lookup: CDR1 LNHDA, CDR2 SQIVND (reference sequence). This CDR3 has 15 amino acids. V shed 3 bases and J shed 0 bases, with 10 bases lying between them. CDR3 sequence: CASSMGQPSTDTQYF. CDR3 DNA sequence: TGTGCCAGTAGTATGGGGCAGCCGAGCACAGATACGCAGTATTTT.

This clonotype was seen a handful of times. The chain couples TRBV7-8 to TRBJ2-3; 10 nucleotides align to TRBD2. Per germline, CDR1 SGHVS and CDR2 FQNEAQ. J lost 4 bases, V lost 3 bases, and 13 bases had no gene match. The CDR3 consists of 18 residues. CDR3 residues: CASSFSAGGDRMADTQYF. The CDR3 DNA reads as TGTGCCAGCAGCTTCTCAGCGGGGGGGGACCGGATGGCAGATACGCAGTATTTT.

CDR3 DNA: TGTGCCAGCAGTGTTACGGCAGCTTCGGAGCAGTACTTC. Translation gives CASSVTAASEQYF. The chain carries TRBV13 and TRBJ2-7; D uncertain. The length of the CDR3 is 13 residues. V gave up 6 bases and J gave up 7 bases, with 16 bases separating them. Germline V gene data show CDR1 as PRHDT and CDR2 as FYEKMQ (reference sequence).

The sample holds a few counts of this clonotype. The chain uses TRBV28 and TRBJ2-5, with a weak D call TRBD2 (6 bases). The germline CDR1 and CDR2 sequences are MDHEN and SYDVKM. V was shortened by 3 bases and J by 0 bases, with 17 bases between the two germline ends. The CDR3 loop spans 17 amino acids. CDR3 nucleotide sequence: TGTGCCAGCAGTTTTCCCGTATCGGAGGGGTACCAAGAGACCCAGTACTTC. The encoded protein is CASSFPVSEGYQETQYF.

The gene calls are TRBV19 and TRBJ1-5; 7 nucleotides agree with TRBD1. CDR1 and CDR2 (germline): LNHDA, SQIVND (reference sequence). Germline trimming cut 3 bases from V and 4 bases from J; bases unmatched to any gene: 6. CDR3 size: 15 residues. CDR3 sequence: CASSIRQGINQPQHF. The CDR3 nucleotides read TGTGCCAGTAGTATCCGACAGGGAATAAATCAGCCCCAGCATTTT. The full variable domain, rest sourced from reference TRBV19 and TRBJ1-5, is DGGITQSPKYLFRKEGQNVTLSCEQNLNHDAMYWYRQDPGQGLRLIYYSQIVNDFQKGDIAEGYSVSREKKESFPLTVTSAQKNPTAFYLCASSIRQGINQPQHFGDGTRLSIL.

V usage is TRBV12-3 or TRBV12-4 and J usage is TRBJ1-6, with unresolved D. The CDR3 runs 16 residues. The ends were cut back, 6 bases at V and 5 bases at J, with 17 bases in the middle. CDR3 DNA sequence: TGTGCCAGCAGCAACAGCCTACACGAAAATAATTCACCCCTCCACTTT. This encodes CASSNSLHENNSPLHF.

This clonotype occurred a few times. V is TRBV12-3 or TRBV12-4 and J is TRBJ1-1, with 7 bases matching TRBD1. With 2 bases clipped from V and 5 bases from J, the junction kept 8 bases outside the gene matches. CDR3 size: 15 residues. The CDR3 nucleotides are TGTGCCAGCAGTTTAAGTCCTCAGGGGGTTACTGAAGCTTTCTTT. Its translation: CASSLSPQGVTEAFF.

The V gene is TRBV2, the J gene TRBJ2-2; D gene ambiguous. This CDR3 is 14 amino acids long. Trimming cost V 7 bases and J 2 bases, with 11 bases left between them. Germline V lookup: CDR1 SNHLY, CDR2 FYNNEI. This chain's CDR3 is CASILRQNTGELFF. For the CDR3, the DNA is TGTGCCAGCATTCTACGACAAAACACCGGGGAGCTGTTTTTT.

V gene TRBV4-1 combines with J gene TRBJ2-7, with no clear D. Deletions cut 0 bases from V and 0 bases from J, with 12 bases between. The CDR3 consists of 16 residues. Germline V gives CDR1 MGHRA, CDR2 YSYEKL. CDR3 in amino acids: CASSQDQQVSSYEQYF. CDR3 DNA: TGCGCCAGCAGCCAAGATCAGCAAGTAAGCTCCTACGAGCAGTACTTC.

On this clonotype: At one end the junction does not follow the germline gene, possibly because of a read error. CDR3 sequence reads: CASSSPPGQGTDTLYF. CDR3 bases: TGTGCCAGCAGTTCACCCCCGGGACAGGGCACAGATACGCTGTATTTT. The rearrangement joins TRBV6-2 or TRBV6-3 to TRBJ2-3, with 9 bases that match TRBD1. CDR1 is MNHEY and CDR2 is SVGEGT in the germline V gene. The CDR3 spans 16 residues.

In its sample, this clonotype was seen many times. The chain is built from TRBV7-8 and TRBJ2-1; 10 bases match TRBD2. The CDR3 has 16 residues. J lost 7 bases, V lost 5 bases, and 11 bases had no gene match. Germline-derived CDR1 and CDR2 are SGHVS and FQNEAQ. The CDR3 loop is CASSSERGGRENEQFF. The CDR3 coding sequence is TGTGCCAGCAGCAGCGAGCGGGGGGGCCGTGAAAATGAGCAGTTCTTC.

The chain is built from TRBV18 and TRBJ1-1, with 9 bases that match TRBD1. V trimming: 6 bases; J trimming: 5 bases; junction bases outside the gene matches: 7. Per germline, CDR1 KGHSH and CDR2 LQKENI. The CDR3 totals 14 residues. CDR3 loop: CASSRWTGETEAFF. The CDR3 DNA is TGTGCCAGCTCCCGTTGGACAGGGGAGACTGAAGCTTTCTTT. Full variable domain (remainder filled in from reference TRBV18 and TRBJ1-1): NAGVMQNPRHLVRRRGQEARLRCSPMKGHSHVYWYRQLPEEGLKFMVYLQKENIIDESGMPKERFSAEFPKEGPSILRIQQVVRGDSAAYFCASSRWTGETEAFFGQGTRLTVV.

As for this clonotype: A much larger clone sits a single nucleotide away, making a read error possible. The rearrangement uses TRBV12-3 or TRBV12-4 and TRBJ2-3; no clear D. The CDR3 spans 15 residues. The CDR3 DNA reads TGTGCCAGCAGTTTTATAGTCAGTAGCACAGATACGCAGAATTTT. Its translation: CASSFIVSSTDTQNF.

The chain couples TRBV5-1 to TRBJ2-7, with D hard to call. V lost 6 bases, J lost 2 bases, and 18 bases lay in between. Looked up from germline, CDR1 is SGHRS and CDR2 is YFSETQ. The length of the CDR3 is 15 residues. The CDR3 is CASIGNSGTTYEQYF. Written as DNA, the CDR3 is TGCGCCAGCATAGGTAACTCAGGAACCACCTACGAGCAGTACTTC.

In its sample, this clonotype was seen many times. The V and J genes are TRBV12-3 or TRBV12-4 and TRBJ2-5; 8 bases line up with TRBD1. The CDR3 has 14 amino acids. Trimming cost V 3 bases and J 5 bases; bases outside gene matches: 5. DNA for the CDR3: TGTGCCAGCAGTTTGGGGTACAGGGGGGAGACCCAGTACTTC. As protein: CASSLGYRGETQYF.

The V and J genes are TRBV15 and TRBJ2-3; a possible D gene is TRBD2 (5 bases). The length of the CDR3 is 12 residues. The V and J ends lost 3 bases and 5 bases respectively, with 6 bases between them. Germline V gene data show CDR1 as LNHNV and CDR2 as YYDKDF (reference sequence). The CDR3 sequence is CATSSSGDTQYF. The CDR3 coding sequence is TGTGCCACCAGCAGCAGCGGAGATACGCAGTATTTT.

This clonotype was detected a few times. The rearrangement links TRBV29-1 to TRBJ2-3; 15 bases map to TRBD2. CDR3 size: 16 residues. Germline V gives CDR1 SQVTM, CDR2 ANQGSEA. V trimming: 8 bases; J trimming: 0 bases; junction bases outside the gene matches: 6. CDR3 nucleotide sequence: TGCAGCCCCCGGACTAGCGGGGGGGGTAGCACAGATACGCAGTATTTT. Translating gives CSPRTSGGGSTDTQYF.